The rows below give T cell receptor beta chains drawn from one sample of a study of cytomegalovirus exposure and HLA in healthy donors. The table came from immunoSEQ multiplex PCR; TCRdb's copy has only in-frame clones and leaves some out. The data show 90,000 to 140,000 clones, just under 80% seen once. Source material: PBMCs. The source is a man aged 30 to 45 in good health and CMV-seronegative. Both conserved end residues are part of each CDR3. Fields, in order: V gene, CDR3 protein.

V gene: TRBV4-3
CDR3 protein: CASSQDHLSSYNSPLHF

V gene: TRBV28
CDR3 protein: CASSSGGSNTEAFF

V gene: TRBV6-4
CDR3 protein: CASVGTGGIDEQFF

V gene: TRBV15
CDR3 protein: CATSSKTGPENIQYF

V gene: TRBV7-9
CDR3 protein: CASVPGRLQSSYEQYF

V gene: TRBV7-9
CDR3 protein: CATRGGSGANVLTF

V gene: TRBV14
CDR3 protein: CASSRRATMNTEAFF

V gene: TRBV4-1
CDR3 protein: CASSQDGFSLYGYTF

V gene: TRBV5-1
CDR3 protein: CASSLIIQGAGGELFF

V gene: TRBV4-3
CDR3 protein: CASSRRSGGAVLGDTQYF

V gene: TRBV19
CDR3 protein: CACKQGNYGYTF

V gene: TRBV27
CDR3 protein: CASSLSRGFRIQYF

V gene: TRBV10-1
CDR3 protein: CASSEVTTRDNSPLHF

V gene: TRBV2
CDR3 protein: CASRGTAYTYEQYF

V gene: TRBV28
CDR3 protein: CASTSGDRGYEQYF

V gene: TRBV5-1
CDR3 protein: CASSTTWTGSGEQYF

V gene: TRBV18
CDR3 protein: CASSPLSAAVSRYGYTF

V gene: TRBV6-5
CDR3 protein: CASSRTGSGNNEQFF

V gene: TRBV29-1
CDR3 protein: CSVLTSAGNTEAFF

V gene: TRBV7-6
CDR3 protein: CASSWSRGRGLGQPQHF

V gene: TRBV28
CDR3 protein: CASSLEREWVQEQYF

V gene: TRBV7-2
CDR3 protein: CASSLAGGIRESPLHF

V gene: TRBV19
CDR3 protein: CASSAGTGDYSNQPQHF

V gene: TRBV19
CDR3 protein: CASSGFGSTGGTEAFF

V gene: TRBV5-1
CDR3 protein: CASSRDYNTDTQYF

V gene: TRBV28
CDR3 protein: CASSSTTGTSYGGYTF

V gene: TRBV4-1
CDR3 protein: CASSPDRVQPYGYTF

V gene: TRBV6-1
CDR3 protein: CASSEGTGASSYNSPLHF

V gene: TRBV27
CDR3 protein: CASSLTRLAEPYEQYF

V gene: TRBV10-3
CDR3 protein: CAMAGAEGETQYF

V gene: TRBV19
CDR3 protein: CASSILGRKYF

V gene: TRBV5-1
CDR3 protein: CASRDYNTGELFF

V gene: TRBV9
CDR3 protein: CASSKQAESSYEQYF

V gene: TRBV10-2
CDR3 protein: CASSRDSNTEAFF

V gene: TRBV7-9
CDR3 protein: CSSSHYTF

V gene: TRBV5-4
CDR3 protein: CASSLNALATGELFF

V gene: TRBV30
CDR3 protein: CAWGSVTYEQYF

V gene: TRBV18
CDR3 protein: CASSPRAGVGYEQYF

V gene: TRBV27
CDR3 protein: CASSAQGAAYNEQFF

V gene: TRBV5-4
CDR3 protein: CASSLNSGNLEQYF

V gene: TRBV2
CDR3 protein: CASIPPEGLSQETQYF

V gene: TRBV4-1
CDR3 protein: CASSQGSGTYEQYF

V gene: TRBV28
CDR3 protein: CASSLLASGTSYEQYF

V gene: TRBV7-6
CDR3 protein: CASSKTGNTEAFF

V gene: TRBV19
CDR3 protein: CASSIQTGTPYNEQFF

V gene: TRBV6-5
CDR3 protein: CASSYLTTATEAFF

V gene: TRBV6-6
CDR3 protein: CASSYIAGGPRDTQYF